This is a list of T cell receptor beta chains from one sample in a study of T cell responses to AZD1222 COVID-19 vaccine. Method: immunoSEQ multiplex PCR; TCRdb's copy keeps in-frame clones and lacks some. The sample shows 100,000 or so clones, about 91% of them seen only once. The sample consisted of peripheral blood, taken 28 days after the second AZD1222 dose. The receptors here all came from an adult who received the AZD1222 COVID-19 vaccine. CDR3s include the opening cysteine and the closing phenylalanine or tryptophan. A D gene is named only where the DNA matches it firmly. Clone sizes are given selectively: once, few, many, or a class where the clone is expanded.

v_call	j_call	d_call	clone_size	cdr3_nt	cdr3_aa
TRBV6-9	TRBJ2-1	-	-	TGTGCCAGCAGTTATTCGCTGGTGCAAGACTACAATGAGCAGTTCTTC	CASSYSLVQDYNEQFF
TRBV9	TRBJ2-7	-	-	TGTGCCAGCACCCCTGGAGGGGTTCCCTACGAGCAGTACTTC	CASTPGGVPYEQYF
TRBV7-2	TRBJ1-3	TRBD1	once	TGTGCCAGCAGCATACAGGGGGCGTCTGGAAACACCATATATTTT	CASSIQGASGNTIYF
TRBV5-8	TRBJ1-3	TRBD1	-	TGTGCCAGCAGCACCTGGGACAGGGGCTCTGGAAACACCATATATTTT	CASSTWDRGSGNTIYF
TRBV2	TRBJ1-6	-	-	TGTGCCAGCAAGGCAGGAGTCTCACCCCTCCACTTT	CASKAGVSPLHF
TRBV29-1	TRBJ1-1	TRBD1	-	TGCAGCTTAACAGGGGATTTTGCAGGTACTGAAGCTTTCTTT	CSLTGDFAGTEAFF
TRBV12-3/TRBV12-4	TRBJ1-1	-	-	TGTGCCAGCAGTCTCAGGGTTGGGAGGGCTTTCTTT	CASSLRVGRAFF
TRBV5-4	TRBJ2-7	-	-	TGTGCCAGCTCCCCTTCCTATCGGCGGGAAAAATACGAGCAGTACTTC	CASSPSYRREKYEQYF
TRBV10-3	TRBJ1-2	-	-	TGTGCCATCAGTGAGAACCGGGAGGGCACCCCTTATGGCTACACCTTC	CAISENREGTPYGYTF
TRBV7-2	TRBJ2-3	-	-	TGTGCCAGCAGCTTACGCGCGGGCTCACAAGATACGCAGTATTTT	CASSLRAGSQDTQYF
TRBV27	TRBJ1-1	-	-	TGTGCCAGTTTACCGAACTGGGGGAGCACTGAAGCTTTCTTT	CASLPNWGSTEAFF
TRBV7-9	TRBJ2-1	-	-	TGTGCCAGCAGCCGAACAGGGACGGATGAGCAGTTCTTC	CASSRTGTDEQFF
TRBV4-2	TRBJ2-1	-	-	TGTGCCAGCAGCCAAGCCCCCGGGGGGCTGGGGTACAATGAGCAGTTCTTC	CASSQAPGGLGYNEQFF
TRBV6-5	TRBJ1-1	-	-	TGTGCCAGCAGTCAGGAGAACGAACTCACTGAAGCTTTCTTT	CASSQENELTEAFF
TRBV5-5	TRBJ1-1	-	-	TGTGCCAGCAGCTTACAGACTGAAGCTTTCTTT	CASSLQTEAFF
TRBV14	TRBJ1-2	-	once	TGTGCCAGCAGCCAAACAGCCTTCTATGGCTACACCTTC	CASSQTAFYGYTF
TRBV5-4	TRBJ2-7	-	once	TGTGCCAGCAGGTTCGGACTCGAGCAGTACTTC	CASRFGLEQYF
TRBV18	TRBJ1-2	TRBD1	-	TGTGCCAGCTCCCGAAAGGGCGGACAGGGGGCGGATAACTATGGCTACACCTTC	CASSRKGGQGADNYGYTF
TRBV13	TRBJ2-7	-	-	TGTGCCAGCAGCTCGCGGGCGGGGTCCTACGAGCAGTACTTC	CASSSRAGSYEQYF
TRBV28	TRBJ1-1	-	few	TGTGCCAGCAGTCATAGGGGTTGGACTGAAGCTTTCTTT	CASSHRGWTEAFF
TRBV3-1/TRBV3-2	TRBJ2-7	-	-	TGTGCCAGCAGCCTACGGCATAGCTCCTACGAGCAGTACTTC	CASSLRHSSYEQYF
TRBV19	TRBJ2-6	-	-	TGTGCCAGTAGTGACGGACTCCCACCCTCTGGGGCCAACGTCCTGACTTTC	CASSDGLPPSGANVLTF
TRBV2	TRBJ2-1	-	-	TGTGCCAGCAGGTGGGGCTCCTACAATGAGCAGTTCTTC	CASRWGSYNEQFF
TRBV6-5	TRBJ1-2	-	-	TGTGCCAGCAGTTCCCTCGAGGCCCAACGATACTATGGCTACACCTTC	CASSSLEAQRYYGYTF
TRBV27	TRBJ1-1	-	-	TGTGCCAGCAGAGTGGGTATGAACACTGAAGCTTTCTTT	CASRVGMNTEAFF
TRBV9	TRBJ2-3	TRBD2	-	TGTGCCAGCAGCGCTTCCGGGACTAGGACTAGCACAGATACGCAGTATTTT	CASSASGTRTSTDTQYF
TRBV6-5	TRBJ1-1	TRBD1	-	TGTGCCAGCAGTTACGCAGGGGGCCACACTGAAGCTTTCTTT	CASSYAGGHTEAFF
TRBV5-1	TRBJ1-2	-	-	TGCGCCAGCAGCTCCGAGGGTGGCTACACCTTC	CASSSEGGYTF
TRBV27	TRBJ2-1	TRBD2	-	TGTGCCAGCAGTACCCTAGCGGGGGCGAACAATGAGCAGTTCTTC	CASSTLAGANNEQFF
TRBV5-5	TRBJ2-3	TRBD2	once	TGTGCCAGCAGCTATAGCGGGGGGAACACAGATACGCAGTATTTT	CASSYSGGNTDTQYF
TRBV7-2	TRBJ2-7	TRBD1	-	TGTGCCAGCAGCCGCCAACCGGGACAGGGGGACGAGCAGTACTTC	CASSRQPGQGDEQYF